The clone carrying this T cell receptor beta chain came up a few times. The data are from a study of Tregs in tolerant kidney transplant recipients. Profiling relied on immunoSEQ multiplex PCR, and the TCRdb table lists in-frame clones only, not all of them. The repertoire has some 60,000 clones, about four fifths of them found once; the top ten carry around 5.5%. The clonotype was recovered from a human donor in good health. Sequences were obtained from CD4+ T cells from blood.

The CDR3 region is CASSAGVNEQYF. DNA of the CDR3: TGTGCCAGCAGCGCCGGGGTGAACGAGCAGTACTTC. The J gene is TRBJ2-7, the V gene TRBV5-4; perhaps TRBD2 as D (5 bases). In germline, CDR1 is SGHNT, CDR2 YYREEE (reference sequence). With 4 bases removed from V and 5 bases from J, the gap between germline ends came to 10 bases. This CDR3 is 12 amino acids long.